Sequencing of this T cell receptor beta chain was carried out in a study of CD8 T cells in Susac syndrome. TCR beta sequencing covered blood CD8+ and CD4+ T cells. Treatment-naive patients with stable or active relapsing-remitting disease served as multiple sclerosis controls. This clonotype was detected once. Random hexamers were used to reverse transcribe roughly 0.45 to 1 ug of RNA. TCRdb independently ran MiXCR on the immunoSEQ multiplex PCR reads; one entry per CDR3 protein. Of around 220,000 distinct CDR3 sequences in the sample, around 90% were seen once. Germline V gene sequence: CDR1 MGHDK, CDR2 SYGVNS. CDR3 length equals 15 residues. With 0 bases removed from V and 8 bases from J, the gap between germline ends came to 13 bases.

V usage is TRBV25-1 and J usage is TRBJ1-4; possibly TRBD1 for D (6 bases). What was sequenced was CD8+ T cells from PBMCs. The sequence was obtained from a human donor with multiple sclerosis. The CDR3 nucleotides read TGTGCCAGCAGTGAATATAGGGCAGGGGAGGAAAAACTGTTTTTT. It yields the protein CASSEYRAGEEKLFF.